This TCR beta chain is drawn from a study of blood T cell repertoires in COVID-19. Across the study: Samples representing acute and convalescent COVID-19 were sourced from the United States, Italy and Spain. Nucleic acid was either cDNA or gDNA, and it came from T cells, B-cell-depleted T cells, or PBMCs.

This CDR3 comprises 16 residues. Germline V gene sequence: CDR1 SGHNT, CDR2 YENEEA. V was shortened by 1 base and J by 0 bases, with 12 bases between the two germline ends. Methods used by the authors: Quantification of nucleated cells was approximated via reference gene primer amplification. This table comes from immunoSEQ multiplex PCR, and its TCRdb copy is limited to in-frame clones, with some not included. V, J and clone size are taken as reported in that table, and D and trimming were inferred from the DNA itself. Of 91,000 or so clones in the sample, more than 70% are singletons; the top ten hold 10% to 15%. This clone was observed once.

This clonotype was sampled from a woman aged 55-70 years in a cohort sampled during active or convalescent COVID-19. The sample consisted of peripheral blood. The V call is TRBV11-3, the J call TRBJ1-1, with a tentative D call TRBD1 (5 bases). CDR3 sequence (DNA): TGTGCCAGCAGCTTAGGCACAGGCCACATGAACACTGAAGCTTTCTTT. Its protein product is CASSLGTGHMNTEAFF.